This T cell receptor (beta chain) was obtained from a study of T cells in Graves' hyperthyroidism and ophthalmopathy. Study-level information: Once the initial diagnosis was made, peripheral blood was obtained before any treatment.

This clonotype was detected a few times. Its antigen is still unknown. RNA transcripts provided the source from which TCR beta CDR3 regions were amplified. The study used the HTBI primer set for a first-round RT-PCR of the TCR CDR3. Each CDR3 protein is one row after TCRdb ran MiXCR on the multiplex PCR reads. The table lists 380,000 or so distinct CDR3 sequences, around 14% of them singletons. Study results and limitations: Blood also held most thyroid clonotypes expanded beyond 0.001.

Together with thyroid ultrasound, orbital computed tomography, serum thyroxine and TRAb, clinical symptoms were used for diagnoses. The germline V gene has CDR1 SGHTA and CDR2 FQGNSA. The CDR3 runs to 15 residues. After removal of 1 base from V and 7 bases from J, the junction contained 5 bases not matched to a gene. The chain has TRBV7-2 and TRBJ1-5; 9 positions agree with TRBD1. The source material was blood. The TCR sequence derives from a woman in her twenties or thirties with Graves' hyperthyroidism. The CDR3 DNA reads as TGTGCCAGCAGCTTAGTTGAGACAGGGGGACAGCCCCAGCATTTT. Translating it yields CASSLVETGGQPQHF.